These 25 T cell receptor beta chains were all obtained from the same sample, sequenced in a study of T cell changes during pregnancy in multiple sclerosis. Method: immunoSEQ multiplex PCR; TCRdb's copy keeps in-frame clones and lacks some. The table includes about 51,000 clones, over 80% detected once. The sample here was CD4+ T cells from peripheral blood mononuclear cells, taken in the third trimester of pregnancy. Receptors originate from a female donor with multiple sclerosis, enrolled in a pregnancy study.

The chain has TRBV9 and TRBJ2-1, with a tentative D call TRBD2 (5 bases). Germline lookup yields CDR1 SGDLS and CDR2 YYNGEE. The CDR3 extends over 15 amino acids. Trimming stripped 4 bases from V and 6 bases from J, with 17 bases between. The chain's CDR3 is CASSFSGVGVNEQFF. The CDR3 DNA reads as TGTGCCAGCAGCTTCAGCGGAGTGGGCGTCAATGAGCAGTTCTTC.

This rearrangement joins TRBV5-6 to TRBJ1-2; TRBD1 might be the D (6 bases). Trimming took off 4 bases at V and 2 bases at J, with 12 bases between the two ends. This CDR3 comprises 14 residues. Germline CDR1 reads SGHDT; CDR2 reads YYEEEE. The CDR3 coding sequence is TGTGCCAGCAGCCGCTTAGACAGGAACTATGGCTACACCTTC. This sequence encodes CASSRLDRNYGYTF.

The V gene is TRBV10-3, the J gene TRBJ2-6, with 7 nucleotides matching TRBD1. Germline loops: CDR1 ENHRY, CDR2 SYGVKD. V was pared by 7 bases and J by 1 base, with 7 bases of the junction left unmatched. This CDR3 comprises 16 residues. As DNA, the CDR3 is TGTGCCATCAATGGACAGGAGGCATCTGGGGCCAACGTCCTGACTTTC. Translating gives CAINGQEASGANVLTF.

This clone was counted once. The chain joins TRBV18 to TRBJ1-2; TRBD1 matches 7 bases. The CDR3 is made up of 15 amino acids. The V gene end was trimmed by 0 bases and the J gene end by 6 bases; junction bases not matched to a gene: 7. Germline V gene sequence: CDR1 KGHSH, CDR2 LQKENI. The CDR3: CASSPPSKGGDGYTF. The DNA for the CDR3 is TGTGCCAGCTCACCACCGTCGAAAGGGGGCGATGGCTACACCTTC.

The chain couples TRBV27 to TRBJ2-7; tentative D call: TRBD1 (5 bases). This CDR3 is 13 amino acids long. The V end was cut by 3 bases, the J end by 3 bases, with 9 bases between. The germline V gene encodes CDR1 MNHEY and CDR2 SMNVEV (reference sequence). The CDR3 loop reads CASSFRENYEQYF. The CDR3 DNA follows: TGTGCCAGCAGTTTCAGGGAAAACTACGAGCAGTACTTC.

This clone was found a few times. This sequence joins TRBV15 and TRBJ2-1, with TRBD2 matching over 7 bases. CDR3 length equals 15 residues. Germline V gives CDR1 LNHNV, CDR2 YYDKDF (reference sequence). The ends lost 3 bases at V and 8 bases at J; junction bases unmatched: 10. CDR3 region: CATSSAGAAIDEQFF. In nucleotides, the CDR3 is TGTGCCACCAGCAGTGCGGGAGCCGCAATCGATGAGCAGTTCTTC.

V is TRBV10-3 and J is TRBJ2-5; perhaps TRBD1 as D (6 bases). CDR3 size: 13 residues. V dropped 8 bases and J dropped 3 bases, with 13 bases sitting between them. CDR1 ENHRY and CDR2 SYGVKD come from the germline V gene. The CDR3 here is CAISRGGEETQYF. DNA of the CDR3: TGTGCCATCTCCAGGGGCGGAGAAGAGACCCAGTACTTC.

The V call is TRBV19, the J call TRBJ2-7; 8 nucleotides align to TRBD1. Germline-derived CDR1 and CDR2 are LNHDA and SQIVND (reference sequence). V lost 6 bases and J lost 8; bases outside the gene matches: 15. The length of the CDR3 is 15 residues. The CDR3 coding sequence is TGTGCCAGTAGGGGAGCCGGGACAGGCGGTAACAAGCAGTACTTC. Translating it yields CASRGAGTGGNKQYF.

The CDR3 spells CATSRDWGGETQYF. CDR3 DNA sequence: TGTGCCACCAGCAGAGACTGGGGAGGGGAGACCCAGTACTTC. The chain uses TRBV15 and TRBJ2-5, with 7 nucleotides matching TRBD2. This CDR3 spans 14 amino acids. Looked up from germline, CDR1 is LNHNV and CDR2 is YYDKDF (reference sequence). With V trimmed by 0 bases and J by 5 bases, 3 bases remained unmatched.

The chain carries TRBV9 and TRBJ2-2; 12 nucleotides match TRBD2. The CDR3 sequence is 16 residues long. Germline CDR1 SGDLS, CDR2 YYNGEE. V shed 4 bases and J 5 bases; nucleotides not matched to a gene: 6. The CDR3 DNA follows: TGTGCCAGCAGCCCCCGACTAGCGGGAGTTACCGGGGAGCTGTTTTTT. Protein product: CASSPRLAGVTGELFF. The full variable domain, in which reference TRBV9 and TRBJ2-2 provide the parts outside the CDR3, is DSGVTQTPKHLITATGQRVTLRCSPRSGDLSVYWYQQSLDQGLQFLIQYYNGEERAKGNILERFSAQQFPDLHSELNLSSLELGDSALYFCASSPRLAGVTGELFFGEGSRLTVL.

The CDR3 reads CASSPITGVRGSEAFF. CDR3 in DNA: TGTGCCAGCAGCCCTATAACAGGGGTCCGGGGGTCTGAAGCTTTCTTT. The chain combines TRBV28 with TRBJ1-1; 7 bases match TRBD1. The CDR3 is 16 amino acids. The germline V gene has CDR1 MDHEN and CDR2 SYDVKM. Trimming removed 6 bases from V and 6 bases from J; junction bases left unmatched: 16.

J is TRBJ2-1 and V is TRBV29-1; TRBD2 agrees at 7 bases. CDR1 is SQVTM, CDR2 ANQGSEA, per germline. This CDR3 is 14 amino acids long. V was clipped by 3 bases and J by 7 bases; unmatched bases: 9. In DNA form, the CDR3 reads TGCAGCGTTGAGCGGTCGGGAGGTAAGAATGAGCAGTTCTTC. Protein sequence: CSVERSGGKNEQFF.

The V call is TRBV6-6, the J call TRBJ1-2, with TRBD1 matching 9 bases. The CDR3 contains 16 residues. The trim removed 10 bases at V and 8 bases at J, leaving 20 bases unmatched. Germline V gives CDR1 MNHNY, CDR2 SVGAGI (reference sequence). DNA of the CDR3: TGTGCCATCTCCGACCGGGGACAGGGATCAGGAAGGGGCTACACCTTC. Its translation: CAISDRGQGSGRGYTF.

This clone was seen a handful of times. The chain employs TRBV5-1 and TRBJ2-2; no clear D. The CDR3 is made up of 12 amino acids. V lost 2 bases and J lost 6, with 5 bases in between. The V gene's germline CDR1 is SGHRS and CDR2 YFSETQ. The DNA for the CDR3 is TGCGCCAGCAGCTTTCCGGCCGGGGAGCTGTTTTTT. Amino acids: CASSFPAGELFF. The entire variable domain, with the rest obtained from reference TRBV5-1 and TRBJ2-2, is as follows: KAGVTQTPRYLIKTRGQQVTLSCSPISGHRSVSWYQQTPGQGLQFLFEYFSETQRNKGNFPGRFSGRQFSNSRSEMNVSTLELGDSALYLCASSFPAGELFFGEGSRLTVL.

The chain couples TRBV18 to TRBJ1-2; D possibly corresponds to TRBD1 (5 bases). Germline V CDR1 and CDR2: KGHSH, LQKENI. The CDR3 covers 15 residues. V lost 3 bases and J lost 3, with 14 bases in between. In DNA, the CDR3 is TGTGCCAGCTCACCTGGAGGGGTGCTAGACTATGGCTACACCTTC. Protein product: CASSPGGVLDYGYTF.

The rearrangement uses TRBV4-2 and TRBJ2-7, with 9 positions matching TRBD2. Germline V gene sequence: CDR1 LGHNA, CDR2 YNFKEQ. This CDR3 region has 16 residues. V lost 0 bases, J lost 6 bases, and 9 bases stayed unmatched. The CDR3 coding sequence is TGTGCCAGCAGCCAAGATAATGGGGGACTAGCCATCGAGCAGTACTTC. Translated, it gives CASSQDNGGLAIEQYF.

V usage is TRBV5-1 and J usage is TRBJ2-3; D is unresolved. Per germline, CDR1 SGHRS and CDR2 YFSETQ. The germline V and J ends were trimmed by 1 base and 4 bases, with 13 bases remaining between them. The CDR3 has 15 amino acids. The CDR3 coding sequence is TGCGCCAGCAGCTTGATAGCCGGAGAGGCAGATACGCAGTATTTT. It is translated as CASSLIAGEADTQYF. Full variable domain (rest looked up from reference TRBV5-1 and TRBJ2-3): KAGVTQTPRYLIKTRGQQVTLSCSPISGHRSVSWYQQTPGQGLQFLFEYFSETQRNKGNFPGRFSGRQFSNSRSEMNVSTLELGDSALYLCASSLIAGEADTQYFGPGTRLTVL.

This clone appeared a single time. V and J are TRBV4-1 and TRBJ2-3; 7 nucleotides agree with TRBD2. Germline V gives CDR1 MGHRA, CDR2 YSYEKL. The CDR3 has 16 amino acids. With V trimmed by 0 bases and J by 1 base, 4 bases remained unmatched. The CDR3 spells CASSQESTSGTDTQYF. DNA for the CDR3: TGCGCCAGCAGCCAAGAAAGCACTAGCGGCACAGATACGCAGTATTTT.

V is TRBV5-6 and J is TRBJ1-1, with no clear D. Trimming stripped 4 bases from V and 3 bases from J, with 10 bases between. Germline V lookup: CDR1 SGHDT, CDR2 YYEEEE. This CDR3 comprises 13 residues. The DNA for the CDR3 is TGTGCCAGCAGCACGACACTTTACACTGAAGCTTTCTTT. Amino acid sequence: CASSTTLYTEAFF.

The J gene is TRBJ1-4, the V gene TRBV9; D is possibly TRBD1 (6 bases). The CDR3 is made up of 14 amino acids. The V gene's germline CDR1 is SGDLS and CDR2 YYNGEE. Between the trimmed V and J ends, which lost 0 bases and 7 bases, there was a span of 10 bases. CDR3 in amino acids: CASSVGVGGEKLFF. The DNA for the CDR3 is TGTGCCAGCAGCGTAGGAGTAGGGGGTGAAAAACTGTTTTTT.

The rearrangement uses TRBV6-5 and TRBJ2-5; D gene unclear. The CDR3 is made up of 13 amino acids. The germline CDR1 and CDR2 sequences are MNHEY and SVGAGI. The V gene lost 6 bases and the J gene lost 0 bases, with 8 bases spanning the gap. In nucleotides, the CDR3 is TGTGCCAGCAGCCCCAGGTACCAAGAGACCCAGTACTTC. As protein: CASSPRYQETQYF.

The J gene is TRBJ1-4, the V gene TRBV7-2; TRBD1 might be the D (6 bases). V dropped 5 bases and J dropped 8 bases, with 18 bases sitting between them. CDR3 length equals 15 residues. Germline V gene lookup returns CDR1 SGHTA and CDR2 FQGNSA. This CDR3 is CASSGGGRGREKLFF. In nucleotides, the CDR3 is TGTGCCAGCAGCGGGGGGGGCAGGGGTCGGGAAAAACTGTTTTTT.

This chain uses TRBV2 with TRBJ2-5; tentative D call: TRBD2 (5 bases). CDR1 is SNHLY, CDR2 FYNNEI, per germline. Trimming took 8 bases from V and 1 from J, leaving 11 bases between them. The CDR3 extends over 13 amino acids. The CDR3 region is CASCRDPQETQYF. The CDR3 bases are TGTGCCAGCTGCCGGGATCCCCAAGAGACCCAGTACTTC.

V is TRBV27 and J is TRBJ1-1; maybe TRBD1 (6 bases). This CDR3 has 13 amino acids. The germline V and J ends were trimmed by 8 bases and 6 bases, with 16 bases remaining between them. Germline lookup yields CDR1 MNHEY and CDR2 SMNVEV (reference sequence). The CDR3 here is CASGFRGIPEAFF. The CDR3 DNA is TGTGCCAGCGGGTTTAGGGGGATCCCTGAAGCTTTCTTT.

This clone was seen just once. This chain connects TRBV5-1 to TRBJ1-4, with 7 bases fitting TRBD1. In germline, CDR1 is SGHRS, CDR2 YFSETQ. Germline trimming cut 4 bases from V and 6 bases from J; bases unmatched to any gene: 3. The CDR3 totals 13 residues. The CDR3 loop is CASSGGTDEKLFF. The CDR3 DNA is TGCGCCAGCAGCGGAGGGACAGATGAAAAACTGTTTTTT. The entire variable domain, with the rest obtained from reference TRBV5-1 and TRBJ1-4, is as follows: KAGVTQTPRYLIKTRGQQVTLSCSPISGHRSVSWYQQTPGQGLQFLFEYFSETQRNKGNFPGRFSGRQFSNSRSEMNVSTLELGDSALYLCASSGGTDEKLFFGSGTQLSVL.